A single sample is the source of the 28 T cell receptor beta chains below, sequenced in a study of blood T cell repertoires in COVID-19. TCRdb keeps only in-frame clones here, not all; method: immunoSEQ multiplex PCR. Found here are under 140,000 clones, approximately 68% of them singletons; the top ten hold around 7.3%. The sequenced sample was peripheral blood. The receptors stem from a woman between 55 and 75 years old with acute or convalescent COVID-19.

This chain joins TRBV6-5 and TRBJ1-2; the D is unclear. Germline loops: CDR1 MNHEY, CDR2 SVGAGI. This CDR3 is built from 12 residues. V was shortened by 5 bases and J by 0 bases, with 4 bases between the two germline ends. The CDR3 loop reads CASSPTNYGYTF. The DNA of the CDR3 is TGTGCCAGCAGTCCTACTAACTATGGCTACACCTTC.

This clone was observed a few times. This chain joins TRBV28 and TRBJ1-4, with a tentative D call TRBD1 (5 bases). Germline CDR1 and CDR2: MDHEN and SYDVKM. The germline V and J ends were trimmed by 3 bases and 7 bases, with 6 bases remaining between them. This CDR3 contains 12 residues. The CDR3 DNA is TGTGCCAGCAGTTTGGGGCCTGAAAAACTGTTTTTT. Translated: CASSLGPEKLFF.

This chain joins TRBV27 and TRBJ1-6; D remains ambiguous. This CDR3 spans 15 amino acids. Germline V gene sequence: CDR1 MNHEY, CDR2 SMNVEV (reference sequence). V lost 7 bases, J lost 0 bases, and 10 bases lay in between. This chain's CDR3 is CASNPSSSYNSPLHF. The CDR3 nucleotides are TGTGCCAGCAATCCTTCGAGCTCCTATAATTCACCCCTCCACTTT.

This clone was seen only a few times. The chain couples TRBV30 to TRBJ2-7; D may be TRBD1 (5 bases). Deletions cut 0 bases from V and 4 bases from J, with 13 bases between. The CDR3 covers 14 residues. Germline CDR1 and CDR2: GTSNPN and SVGIG (reference sequence). The CDR3 sequence: CAWSVAGKGYEQYF. For the CDR3, the DNA is TGTGCCTGGAGTGTAGCAGGGAAGGGTTACGAGCAGTACTTC.

The chain joins TRBV10-1 to TRBJ1-1; the D gene is possibly TRBD1 (5 bases). Trimming took 2 bases from V and 1 from J, leaving 8 bases between them. Germline loops: CDR1 WNHNN, CDR2 SYGVQD (reference sequence). This CDR3 spans 14 amino acids. The CDR3 is CASSEHRQNTEAFF. The CDR3 DNA reads TGCGCCAGCAGTGAGCACAGGCAGAACACTGAAGCTTTCTTT.

The V and J genes are TRBV27 and TRBJ1-2; a weak D match, TRBD1 (5 bases). CDR3 length: 14 amino acids. The germline V gene encodes CDR1 MNHEY and CDR2 SMNVEV (reference sequence). The V and J ends lost 3 bases and 1 base respectively, with 9 bases between them. The CDR3 is CASSLRQGNYGYTF. Here the CDR3 DNA reads TGTGCCAGCAGTTTGCGGCAGGGTAACTATGGCTACACCTTC.

A single count supports this clone. The chain recombines TRBV30 with TRBJ2-7, with a weak D call TRBD2 (5 bases). There are 15 residues in the CDR3. Germline V gene data show CDR1 as GTSNPN and CDR2 as SVGIG (reference sequence). V lost 2 bases, J lost 4 bases, and 18 bases lay in between. The CDR3 nucleotides are TGTGCCTGGAGTTCTGGCGGAGTTGGGAGATACGAGCAGTACTTC. It yields the protein CAWSSGGVGRYEQYF.

This chain uses TRBV28 with TRBJ1-1; possible D gene TRBD1, 5 bases. V was pared by 8 bases and J by 4 bases, with 14 bases between. The germline V gene encodes CDR1 MDHEN and CDR2 SYDVKM. The CDR3 consists of 13 residues. CDR3 DNA: TGTGCCAGCCAGTTCGGGGGGTCCACTGAAGCTTTCTTT. Translated: CASQFGGSTEAFF. The full variable domain, completed using reference TRBV28 and TRBJ1-1, is DVKVTQSSRYLVKRTGEKVFLECVQDMDHENMFWYRQDPGLGLRLIYFSYDVKMKEKGDIPEGYSVSREKKERFSLILESASTNQTSMYLCASQFGGSTEAFFGQGTRLTVV.

This chain connects TRBV7-9 to TRBJ1-4; D uncertain. Per the germline V gene, CDR1 is SEHNR and CDR2 is FQNEAQ (reference sequence). The V and J ends lost 5 bases and 7 bases respectively, with 8 bases between them. The CDR3 has 12 amino acids. The CDR3 DNA sequence: TGTGCCAGCAGCCCGGGAGGTGAAAAACTGTTTTTT. It specifies CASSPGGEKLFF.

The rearrangement joins TRBV2 to TRBJ1-2; D is uncertain. This CDR3 has 13 amino acids. The germline V gene has CDR1 SNHLY and CDR2 FYNNEI. Trimming took 8 bases from V and 6 from J, leaving 16 bases between them. In DNA form, the CDR3 reads TGTGCCAGCTGGAGAGGAGGAGGTGATGGCTACACCTTC. This gives the protein CASWRGGGDGYTF.

This chain connects TRBV6-5 to TRBJ2-1; 9 positions match TRBD1. The V gene end was trimmed by 10 bases and the J gene end by 4 bases; junction bases not matched to a gene: 8. The CDR3 has 14 amino acids. The germline gives CDR1 MNHEY, CDR2 SVGAGI. The CDR3 spells CATSRDRVYNEQFF. The CDR3, as DNA: TGTGCCACCTCCCGGGACAGGGTATACAATGAGCAGTTCTTC.

The chain uses TRBV5-4 and TRBJ1-4, with a possible D match to TRBD1 (5 bases). The germline V and J ends were trimmed by 4 bases and 4 bases, with 11 bases remaining between them. From germline, CDR1 is SGHNT and CDR2 YYREEE (reference sequence). The CDR3 is 14 residues long. Written as DNA, the CDR3 is TGTGCCAGCAGCGATGGGGCGGATAATGAAAAACTGTTTTTT. It yields the protein CASSDGADNEKLFF.

V usage is TRBV5-1 and J usage is TRBJ2-7, with D unresolved. V lost 0 bases to trimming and J lost 2 bases, with 9 bases between them. Germline V gives CDR1 SGHRS, CDR2 YFSETQ. CDR3 size: 14 residues. The CDR3 nucleotides read TGCGCCAGCAGCTTGGATGCGGCGACCTACGAGCAGTACTTC. As protein: CASSLDAATYEQYF.

CDR3 region: CASSASQGARGYTF. The CDR3, as DNA: TGTGCCAGCAGCGCGTCACAGGGGGCGAGAGGCTACACCTTC. The chain links TRBV5-4 to TRBJ1-2, with 9 bases lining up with TRBD1. The CDR3 totals 14 residues. V was pared by 4 bases and J by 8 bases, with 9 bases of the junction left unmatched. Germline lookup yields CDR1 SGHNT and CDR2 YYREEE (reference sequence).

The sample holds one count of this clone. The genes are TRBV9 and TRBJ2-3; D not certain. Germline loops: CDR1 SGDLS, CDR2 YYNGEE. This CDR3 comprises 12 residues. V lost 4 bases and J lost 0, with 3 bases in between. The CDR3 coding sequence is TGTGCCAGCAGCCGTAGCACAGATACGCAGTATTTT. It encodes CASSRSTDTQYF.

The chain is built from TRBV9 and TRBJ1-2; TRBD1 matches at 7 bases. This CDR3 has 15 residues. Germline CDR1 reads SGDLS; CDR2 reads YYNGEE. V lost 3 bases to trimming and J lost 1 base; unmatched junction nucleotides: 6. Written as DNA, the CDR3 is TGTGCCAGCAGCGCGGGACAGAGCATTAACTATGGCTACACCTTC. This codes for CASSAGQSINYGYTF.

V and J are TRBV11-2 and TRBJ1-6; tentatively, D is TRBD1 (6 bases). The CDR3 has 16 residues. V dropped 6 bases and J dropped 4 bases, with 16 bases sitting between them. Germline CDR1 reads SGHAT; CDR2 reads FQNNGV. The CDR3 nucleotides read TGTGCCAGCAGACCGACAGGTGGGGTTTATAATTCACCCCTCCACTTT. This encodes CASRPTGGVYNSPLHF.

This clone has only a few counts. The rearrangement joins TRBV7-3 to TRBJ1-6; 8 bases agree with TRBD1. V dropped 5 bases and J dropped 10; count of bases not matched to a gene: 4. This CDR3 comprises 13 residues. CDR1 SGHTA and CDR2 FQGTGA come from the germline V gene. CDR3 residues: CASSKDRDSPLHF. The CDR3 nucleotides read TGTGCCAGCAGCAAGGACAGGGACTCACCCCTCCACTTT.

This chain uses TRBV12-5 with TRBJ1-2, with TRBD1 identical over 7 bases. V dropped 6 bases and J dropped 4; count of bases not matched to a gene: 8. This CDR3 has 14 amino acids. Germline values: CDR1 LGHNT, CDR2 FRNRAP. CDR3 region: CASGPDRASYGYTF. The CDR3 nucleotides are TGTGCTAGTGGGCCTGACAGGGCTAGCTATGGCTACACCTTC.

The chain is built from TRBV18 and TRBJ1-2; D remains unclear. This CDR3 comprises 14 residues. Germline assignment: CDR1 KGHSH and CDR2 LQKENI. Deletions cut 0 bases from V and 6 bases from J, with 11 bases between. The CDR3 sequence is CASSPPIGSNGYTF. In nucleotides, the CDR3 is TGTGCCAGCTCACCACCGATAGGGAGTAATGGCTACACCTTC.

The CDR3 DNA is TGTGCCAGCAGCCAAGATTCGGCCAGGGGGCGACAGACCCAGTACTTC. It encodes CASSQDSARGRQTQYF. The chain carries TRBV14 and TRBJ2-5; 8 bases map to TRBD1. V was pared by 0 bases and J by 6 bases, with 9 bases of the junction left unmatched. The CDR3 consists of 16 residues. Germline V gives CDR1 SGHDN, CDR2 FVKESK.

The chain carries TRBV7-7 and TRBJ2-1; 9 positions agree with TRBD1. There are 14 residues in the CDR3. Germline V CDR1 and CDR2: SSHAT, FNYEAQ (reference sequence). V gave up 5 bases and J gave up 4 bases; unmatched junction bases: 3. The CDR3: CASSPGQGYNEQFF. In DNA form, the CDR3 reads TGTGCCAGCAGCCCGGGACAGGGTTACAATGAGCAGTTCTTC.

This clone has more than one count but fewer than ten. The rearrangement joins TRBV7-7 to TRBJ2-2, with 7 bases matching TRBD1. The CDR3 has 15 amino acids. Germline CDR1 and CDR2: SSHAT and FNYEAQ (reference sequence). V lost 1 base, J lost 8 bases, and 7 bases stayed unmatched. The CDR3 loop reads CASSLVGTVGGELFF. The CDR3, as DNA: TGTGCCAGCAGCTTAGTAGGGACAGTCGGAGGGGAGCTGTTTTTT.

CDR3 amino acids: CAISVVGSSATDTQYF. The DNA for the CDR3 is TGTGCCATCAGTGTGGTCGGGAGCAGTGCCACAGATACGCAGTATTTT. The chain combines TRBV10-3 with TRBJ2-3, with a tentative D call TRBD2 (6 bases). The CDR3 length is 16 residues. Per germline, CDR1 ENHRY and CDR2 SYGVKD. V was shortened by 4 bases and J by 2 bases, with 16 bases between the two germline ends.

The chain uses TRBV3-1 (or the pseudogene TRBV3-2) and TRBJ1-4, with unresolved D. V lost 6 bases and J lost 5, with 13 bases in between. CDR3 length: 14 amino acids. From germline, CDR1 is LGHDT and CDR2 YNNKEL (reference sequence). CDR3 protein: CASSQHSMNEKLFF. The CDR3 region has the DNA TGTGCCAGCAGTCAGCACAGTATGAATGAAAAACTGTTTTTT.

The chain recombines TRBV10-3 with TRBJ1-5, with D maybe TRBD1 (5 bases). This CDR3 comprises 16 residues. CDR1 and CDR2 from the germline V gene are ENHRY and SYGVKD. V lost 5 bases, J lost 0 bases, and 14 bases lay in between. The CDR3 reads CAISPTGGRSNQPQHF. CDR3 nucleotide sequence: TGTGCCATCAGTCCTACCGGGGGACGTAGCAATCAGCCCCAGCATTTT.

The chain links TRBV6-5 to TRBJ1-5; unclear D gene. Germline assignment: CDR1 MNHEY and CDR2 SVGAGI. V was shortened by 4 bases and J by 0 bases, with 4 bases between the two germline ends. The CDR3 contains 13 residues. For the CDR3, the DNA is TGTGCCAGCAGTTCCTATAGCAATCAGCCCCAGCATTTT. It is translated as CASSSYSNQPQHF.

This clone occurred many times. In the same sample, other DNA sequences code for this CDR3. The rearrangement uses TRBV6-1 and TRBJ1-2; D is unresolved. Trimming took 1 base from V and 8 from J, leaving 8 bases between them. Germline-derived CDR1 and CDR2 are MNHNS and SASEGT. This CDR3 has 12 residues. Here the CDR3 reads CASSEGGVGYTF. CDR3 bases: TGTGCCAGCAGTGAAGGAGGAGTAGGCTACACCTTC.